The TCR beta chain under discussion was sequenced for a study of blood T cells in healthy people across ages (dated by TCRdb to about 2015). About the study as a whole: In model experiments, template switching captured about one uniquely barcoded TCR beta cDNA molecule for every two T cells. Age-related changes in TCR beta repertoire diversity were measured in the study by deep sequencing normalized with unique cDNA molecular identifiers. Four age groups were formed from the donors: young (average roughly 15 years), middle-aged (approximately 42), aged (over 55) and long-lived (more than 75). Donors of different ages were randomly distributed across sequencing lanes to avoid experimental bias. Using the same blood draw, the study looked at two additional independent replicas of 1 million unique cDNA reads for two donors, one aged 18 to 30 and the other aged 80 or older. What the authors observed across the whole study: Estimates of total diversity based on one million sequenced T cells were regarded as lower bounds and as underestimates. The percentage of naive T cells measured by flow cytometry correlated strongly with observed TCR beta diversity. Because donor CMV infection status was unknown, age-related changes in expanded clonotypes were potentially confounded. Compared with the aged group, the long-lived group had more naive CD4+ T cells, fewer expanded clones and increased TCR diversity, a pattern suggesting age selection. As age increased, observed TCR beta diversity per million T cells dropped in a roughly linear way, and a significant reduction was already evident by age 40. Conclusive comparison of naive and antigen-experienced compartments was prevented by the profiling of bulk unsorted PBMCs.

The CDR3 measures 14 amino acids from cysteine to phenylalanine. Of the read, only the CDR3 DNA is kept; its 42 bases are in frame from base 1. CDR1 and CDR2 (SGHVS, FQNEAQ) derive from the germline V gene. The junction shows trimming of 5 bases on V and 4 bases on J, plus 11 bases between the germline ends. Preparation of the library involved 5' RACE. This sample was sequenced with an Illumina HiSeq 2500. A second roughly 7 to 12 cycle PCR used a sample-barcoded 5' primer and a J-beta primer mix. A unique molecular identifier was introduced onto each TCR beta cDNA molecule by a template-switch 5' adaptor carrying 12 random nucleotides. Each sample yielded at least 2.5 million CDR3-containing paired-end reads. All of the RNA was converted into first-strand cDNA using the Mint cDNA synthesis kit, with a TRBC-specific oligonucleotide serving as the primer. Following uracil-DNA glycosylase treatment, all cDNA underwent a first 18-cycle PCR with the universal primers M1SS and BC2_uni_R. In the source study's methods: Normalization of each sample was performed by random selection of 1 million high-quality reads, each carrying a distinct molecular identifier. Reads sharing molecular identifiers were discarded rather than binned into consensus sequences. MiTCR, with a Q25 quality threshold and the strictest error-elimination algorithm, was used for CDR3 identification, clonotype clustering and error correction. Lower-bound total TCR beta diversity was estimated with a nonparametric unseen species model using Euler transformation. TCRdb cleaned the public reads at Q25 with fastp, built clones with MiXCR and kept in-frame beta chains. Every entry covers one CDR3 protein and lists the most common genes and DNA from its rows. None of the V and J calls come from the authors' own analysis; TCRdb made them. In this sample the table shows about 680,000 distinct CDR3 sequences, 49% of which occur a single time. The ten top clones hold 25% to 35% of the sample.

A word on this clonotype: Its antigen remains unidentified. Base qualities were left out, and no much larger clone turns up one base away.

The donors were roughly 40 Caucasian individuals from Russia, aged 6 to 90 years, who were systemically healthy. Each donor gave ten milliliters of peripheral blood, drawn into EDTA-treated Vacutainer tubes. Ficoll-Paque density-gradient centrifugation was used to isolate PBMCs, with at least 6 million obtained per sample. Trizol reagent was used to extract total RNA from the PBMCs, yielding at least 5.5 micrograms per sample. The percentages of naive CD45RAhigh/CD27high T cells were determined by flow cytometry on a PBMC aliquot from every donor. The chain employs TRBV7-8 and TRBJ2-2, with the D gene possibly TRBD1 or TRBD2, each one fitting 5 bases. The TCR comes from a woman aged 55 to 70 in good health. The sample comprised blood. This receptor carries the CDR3 CASSVGDFTGELFF. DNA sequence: TGTGCCAGCAGCGTGGGGGATTTCACCGGGGAGCTGTTTTTT.